This T cell receptor beta chain was captured in a study of T-cell memory formation after mild COVID-19. The study's findings and limits: Memory cells collected pre-infection included some clones that later responded, suggesting cross-reactive memory joined.

This clonotype was seen ten or more times. Its antigen is currently unknown. TCRdb fed the 5' RACE reads into MiXCR, producing one record per CDR3 protein. The table shows about 400,000 distinct CDR3 sequences, with more than 20% occurring only once. V was pared by 2 bases and J by 5 bases, with 12 bases between. CDR1 and CDR2 from the germline V gene are SEHNR and FQNEAQ (reference sequence). The CDR3 covers 14 residues. Sequenced sample: PBMCs or a T cell subset sorted from them (not recorded which). The V gene is TRBV7-9, the J gene TRBJ2-5; D is undetermined. The clonotype originates from an adult woman who had mild COVID-19 (a few samples of this study predate the infection). Cell type and time point are not known. For the CDR3, the DNA is TGTGCCAGCAGCTTACTCAACGCCGGGGAGACCCAGTACTTC. Amino acids: CASSLLNAGETQYF.